The next 21 T cell receptor beta chains were all read from a single sample in a study of blood T cell repertoires in COVID-19 (dated by TCRdb to about 2020). The protocol used for the library was the immunoSEQ multiplex PCR assay. The clones in this table, taken by TCRdb from immuneACCESS, are in-frame only. Not every clone is retained; where verified, under half of the shortfall comes from an unresolved V gene, and the cause of the rest is unknown. The sample profile shows around 88,000 clones; approximately 91% of them were found once. Of the sample, over 1.5% is held by the ten largest clones. Specimen: peripheral blood. The receptors shown here come from a man aged 55 to 70 with acute or convalescent COVID-19.

V usage is TRBV5-6 and J usage is TRBJ1-1; no reliable D call. Germline V gives CDR1 SGHDT, CDR2 YYEEEE. Trimming cost V 0 bases and J 3 bases, with 9 bases left between them. This CDR3 is 14 amino acids long. The CDR3 region has the DNA TGTGCCAGCAGCTTGGTCTCGGTCTACACTGAAGCTTTCTTT. Its translation: CASSLVSVYTEAFF.

V usage is TRBV5-1 and J usage is TRBJ2-7; 12 bases are a match to TRBD1. V shed 4 bases and J 7 bases; nucleotides not matched to a gene: 6. Germline loops: CDR1 SGHRS, CDR2 YFSETQ. The CDR3 is 14 amino acids. The CDR3 bases are TGCGCCAGCAGCCTGGGACAGGGGGCGAGTGAGCAGTACTTC. Encoded protein: CASSLGQGASEQYF.

The chain has TRBV25-1 and TRBJ1-1, with no clear D. The CDR3 length is 16 residues. The V gene lost 1 base and the J gene lost 3 bases, with 15 bases spanning the gap. In germline, CDR1 is MGHDK, CDR2 SYGVNS. The CDR3 region is CASSELDGVADTEAFF. For the CDR3, the DNA is TGTGCCAGCAGTGAATTGGACGGGGTGGCGGACACTGAAGCTTTCTTT.

The chain carries TRBV14 and TRBJ2-1; no reliable D call. Per germline, CDR1 SGHDN and CDR2 FVKESK. With 4 bases removed from V and 6 bases from J, the gap between germline ends came to 13 bases. The CDR3 is made up of 14 amino acids. DNA of the CDR3: TGTGCCAGCAGCCCGAGTAACTTCCGCAATGAGCAGTTCTTC. Amino acid sequence: CASSPSNFRNEQFF.

This sequence joins TRBV5-5 and TRBJ1-2, with 9 bases aligning to TRBD1. Unmatched junction bases numbered 8, after V lost 7 bases and J lost 4 bases. In germline, CDR1 is SGHKS, CDR2 YYEKEE (reference sequence). The CDR3 is 14 amino acids. CDR3 sequence (DNA): TGTGCCAGCTCTACGGGACAGGGCGCCTATGGCTACACCTTC. Translation: CASSTGQGAYGYTF.

The chain carries TRBV4-3 and TRBJ1-2, with D unresolved. The CDR3 has 14 amino acids. V dropped 0 bases and J dropped 2 bases, with 7 bases sitting between them. Germline V CDR1 and CDR2: LGHNA, YSLEER. The chain's CDR3 is CASSQDFGNYGYTF. The CDR3 DNA sequence: TGCGCCAGCAGCCAAGACTTTGGCAACTATGGCTACACCTTC.

The chain combines TRBV24-1 with TRBJ2-7; D is ambiguous. CDR1 is KGHDR, CDR2 SFDVKD, per germline. CDR3 length: 13 residues. Trimming left V 3 bases short and J 1 base short, with 6 bases between. In DNA, the CDR3 is TGTGCCACCAGTGATACGGTTTCCTACGAGCAGTACTTC. It yields the protein CATSDTVSYEQYF.

CDR3: CASSYTYEQYF. The CDR3 nucleotides read TGTGCCAGCAGCTACACCTACGAGCAGTACTTC. The chain has TRBV11-2 and TRBJ2-7; D remains unclear. The V and J ends lost 4 bases and 2 bases respectively, with 3 bases between them. This CDR3 region has 11 residues. CDR1 and CDR2 from the germline V gene are SGHAT and FQNNGV.

This clone was seen just once. The genes are TRBV25-1 and TRBJ1-1; 7 bases are shared with TRBD1. CDR1 is MGHDK and CDR2 is SYGVNS in the germline V gene. The junction had 12 bases not matched to a gene; V was cut back by 4 bases and J by 4 bases. The CDR3 is 16 residues long. This chain's CDR3 is CASSGGQTLRVTEAFF. In nucleotides, the CDR3 is TGTGCCAGCAGTGGGGGACAGACCCTCCGGGTCACTGAAGCTTTCTTT.

V is TRBV9 and J is TRBJ2-5; D unclear. CDR1 SGDLS and CDR2 YYNGEE come from the germline V gene. The ends were cut back, 1 base at V and 7 bases at J, with 11 bases in the middle. CDR3 size: 13 residues. CDR3 region: CASSVISSGTQYF. The CDR3 DNA reads as TGTGCCAGCAGCGTAATTAGCTCGGGGACCCAGTACTTC. The variable domain in full, completed from reference TRBV9 and TRBJ2-5, reads DSGVTQTPKHLITATGQRVTLRCSPRSGDLSVYWYQQSLDQGLQFLIQYYNGEERAKGNILERFSAQQFPDLHSELNLSSLELGDSALYFCASSVISSGTQYFGPGTRLLVL.

The J gene is TRBJ1-6, the V gene TRBV7-2; no firm D call. The CDR3 runs to 14 residues. Trimming removed 5 bases at V and 7 bases at J, with 12 bases between. In germline, CDR1 is SGHTA, CDR2 FQGNSA. CDR3 loop: CASSPERQNSPLHF. The CDR3 DNA is TGTGCCAGCAGCCCAGAGAGGCAGAATTCACCCCTCCACTTT.

J is TRBJ2-1 and V is TRBV29-1; 11 positions agree with TRBD2. The CDR3 length is 14 residues. Trimming cost V 3 bases and J 7 bases; bases outside gene matches: 5. Germline V gives CDR1 SQVTM, CDR2 ANQGSEA. In nucleotides, the CDR3 is TGCAGCGTTGATGTAGCGGGAGGGTGGAATGAGCAGTTCTTC. Amino acids: CSVDVAGGWNEQFF.

CDR3 residues: CASSPPDVLPDTQYF. CDR3 nucleotide sequence: TGTGCCAGCTCACCACCCGATGTACTCCCGGATACGCAGTATTTT. The rearrangement uses TRBV18 and TRBJ2-3; D not resolved. Germline assignment: CDR1 KGHSH and CDR2 LQKENI. This CDR3 has 15 amino acids. Trimming took off 0 bases at V and 6 bases at J, with 13 bases between the two ends.

The chain uses TRBV6-5 and TRBJ1-1; possibly TRBD1 for D (5 bases). From germline, CDR1 is MNHEY and CDR2 SVGAGI. CDR3 size: 14 residues. Trimming took 5 bases from V and 3 from J, leaving 13 bases between them. The CDR3 DNA sequence: TGTGCCAGCAGTCCGGCATGGGGGGACACTGAAGCTTTCTTT. This sequence encodes CASSPAWGDTEAFF.

The V gene is TRBV6-5, the J gene TRBJ2-7; 10 bases line up with TRBD1. CDR1 is MNHEY, CDR2 SVGAGI, per germline. CDR3 length: 14 residues. J gave up 3 bases and V 2 bases, and 1 base lay outside the gene matches. The CDR3 nucleotides are TGTGCCAGCAGTTACCGGGACAGGGGCTACGAGCAGTACTTC. Protein sequence: CASSYRDRGYEQYF.

The V gene is TRBV2, the J gene TRBJ1-6; 7 nucleotides agree with TRBD1. The germline V gene has CDR1 SNHLY and CDR2 FYNNEI. The junction had 3 bases not matched to a gene; V was cut back by 5 bases and J by 5 bases. CDR3 length: 14 residues. CDR3 in amino acids: CASSRQGNNSPLHF. CDR3 bases: TGTGCCAGCAGTCGACAGGGCAATAATTCACCCCTCCACTTT.

V gene TRBV7-9 combines with J gene TRBJ1-2, with D possibly TRBD1 on 5 matching bases. CDR3 length: 14 amino acids. Per the germline V gene, CDR1 is SEHNR and CDR2 is FQNEAQ (reference sequence). V lost 1 base and J lost 3, with 9 bases in between. DNA of the CDR3: TGTGCCAGCAGCTTAGTGGGGCCGGACTATGGCTACACCTTC. Amino acids: CASSLVGPDYGYTF.

The chain carries TRBV9 and TRBJ2-7, with TRBD2 as a possible D gene (5 bases). Trimming removed 3 bases from V and 9 bases from J, with 13 bases in between. The length of the CDR3 is 12 residues. Germline values: CDR1 SGDLS, CDR2 YYNGEE. The CDR3 DNA is TGTGCCAGCAGCGCGGGGAGTTCCCCGCAGTACTTC. Translation: CASSAGSSPQYF.

J is TRBJ2-5 and V is TRBV4-3; D not resolved. CDR3 length: 15 residues. The germline V gene encodes CDR1 LGHNA and CDR2 YSLEER. The V end lost 0 bases, the J end lost 1 base, and 9 bases lay between the germline ends. The CDR3 nucleotides are TGCGCCAGCAGCCAAGATTTAGATTTCCAAGAGACCCAGTACTTC. As protein: CASSQDLDFQETQYF.

The rearrangement links TRBV6-5 to TRBJ2-7; 9 nucleotides line up with TRBD1. Trimming took 4 bases from V and 3 from J; bases not matched to a gene: 4. From germline, CDR1 is MNHEY and CDR2 SVGAGI. This CDR3 comprises 14 residues. The CDR3 nucleotides are TGTGCCAGCAGTTCCGGGACAGGGAACTACGAGCAGTACTTC. It encodes CASSSGTGNYEQYF.

J is TRBJ2-1 and V is TRBV5-6, with 9 bases fitting TRBD1. Germline CDR1 SGHDT, CDR2 YYEEEE. The V gene end was trimmed by 0 bases and the J gene end by 6 bases; junction bases not matched to a gene: 4. The CDR3 has 15 amino acids. CDR3 loop: CASSLGTGVINEQFF. CDR3 DNA: TGTGCCAGCAGCTTGGGGACAGGGGTGATCAATGAGCAGTTCTTC. The full variable domain, rest sourced from reference TRBV5-6 and TRBJ2-1, is DAGVTQSPTHLIKTRGQQVTLRCSPKSGHDTVSWYQQALGQGPQFIFQYYEEEERQRGNFPDRFSGHQFPNYSSELNVNALLLGDSALYLCASSLGTGVINEQFFGPGTRLTVL.